The clone carrying this T cell receptor beta chain is termed medium-sized (0.01 to 0.1%). The target antigen is unknown. CDR1 is SGDLS, CDR2 YYNGEE, per germline. The CDR3 covers 15 residues. The ends lost 3 bases at V and 4 bases at J; junction bases unmatched: 6. Coculturing was carried out on the mixed lymphocyte reaction cells. It lasted six to seven days and was done at 37°C. PBMCs labelled with CFSE (responders) and Violet Dye (stimulators) were mixed 1:1. Every sample had roughly 100,000 of its TCR templates assayed. Clones were sequenced by immunoSEQ multiplex PCR, and TCRdb holds only the in-frame ones, with some missing. This table has about 9,600 clones, about 40% appearing once. The data were obtained in a study of siplizumab effects on memory and regulatory T cells. The study's findings and limits: The alloresponse seemed to draw substantially on naive T cells, which appeared more diverse than memory cells. An assignable naive or memory phenotype was lacking in roughly 80-96% of proliferating CD4+ or CD8+ clones.

This TCR came from a human donor in good health; the cells came from an allogeneic mixed lymphocyte reaction. Sequencing used CFSE-low (dividing) CD8+ T cells sorted from an allogeneic mixed lymphocyte reaction. V is TRBV9 and J is TRBJ2-5, with 10 bases lining up with TRBD1. CDR3 residues: CASSASTGGGETQYF. As DNA, the CDR3 is TGTGCCAGCAGCGCTTCGACAGGGGGCGGAGAGACCCAGTACTTC. The complete variable domain, with remaining parts taken from reference TRBV9 and TRBJ2-5, reads DSGVTQTPKHLITATGQRVTLRCSPRSGDLSVYWYQQSLDQGLQFLIQYYNGEERAKGNILERFSAQQFPDLHSELNLSSLELGDSALYFCASSASTGGGETQYFGPGTRLLVL.